Below are 10 T cell receptor beta chains sequenced from a single sample in a study of long-term antiretroviral therapy in people with HIV. A v3.0 immunoSEQ assay was performed at survey level. Assay: immunoSEQ multiplex PCR; the TCRdb copy retains only in-frame clones and omits some. The sample yields some 34,000 clones, around 75% seen once. Sequenced here: unsorted PBMCs, sampled 1.9 years after starting antiretroviral therapy. Every receptor here comes from a man younger than 30 with HIV.

CDR3 nucleotides: TGCGCCATCCGCCCGGGGGGCAAAGAGACCCAGTACTTC. It codes for CAIRPGGKETQYF. The V gene is TRBV10-2, the J gene TRBJ2-5; tentatively, D is TRBD2 (7 bases). Looked up from germline, CDR1 is WSHSY and CDR2 is SAAADI. The CDR3 is 13 residues long. Trimming cost V 10 bases and J 3 bases, with 15 bases left between them.

The rearrangement uses TRBV19 and TRBJ2-3; D is possibly TRBD1 (5 bases). Germline-derived CDR1 and CDR2 are LNHDA and SQIVND (reference sequence). This CDR3 contains 12 residues. V lost 9 bases, J lost 6 bases, and 13 bases lay in between. CDR3: CASRRSGDTQYF. CDR3 nucleotide sequence: TGTGCCAGCCGCCGTTCAGGGGATACGCAGTATTTT. Variable domain in full (rest from reference TRBV19 and TRBJ2-3): DGGITQSPKYLFRKEGQNVTLSCEQNLNHDAMYWYRQDPGQGLRLIYYSQIVNDFQKGDIAEGYSVSREKKESFPLTVTSAQKNPTAFYLCASRRSGDTQYFGPGTRLTVL.

This clone appeared a single time. The CDR3 DNA is TGTGCCAGCAGTCGCCCCGGCAGGGCCTCTGGAAACACCATATATTTT. Amino acid sequence: CASSRPGRASGNTIYF. The gene calls are TRBV25-1 and TRBJ1-3; perhaps TRBD1 as D (5 bases). This CDR3 has 16 amino acids. CDR1 MGHDK and CDR2 SYGVNS come from the germline V gene. V lost 5 bases, J lost 0 bases, and 14 bases lay in between. Filled out from reference TRBV25-1 and TRBJ1-3, the complete variable domain reads EADIYQTPRYLVIGTGKKITLECSQTMGHDKMYWYQQDPGMELHLIHYSYGVNSTEKGDLSSESTVSRIRTEHFPLTLESARPSHTSQYLCASSRPGRASGNTIYFGEGSWLTVV.

The CDR3 region is CASTGTGEETGELFF. In DNA form, the CDR3 reads TGCGCCAGCACCGGGACAGGGGAGGAAACCGGGGAGCTGTTTTTT. This chain joins TRBV10-2 and TRBJ2-2; TRBD1 aligns across 10 bases. This CDR3 is 15 amino acids long. Germline CDR1 and CDR2: WSHSY and SAAADI. Unmatched junction bases numbered 7, after V lost 7 bases and J lost 5 bases.

This chain links TRBV9 with TRBJ2-3, with D perhaps matching TRBD2 (6 bases). The CDR3 length is 16 residues. The V end was cut by 4 bases, the J end by 0 bases, with 15 bases between. CDR1 SGDLS and CDR2 YYNGEE come from the germline V gene. The CDR3 DNA sequence: TGTGCCAGCAGCCCCCTCCGGGACTTAAGCACAGATACGCAGTATTTT. It is translated as CASSPLRDLSTDTQYF.

V gene TRBV27 combines with J gene TRBJ1-1; no clear D gene. Germline lookup yields CDR1 MNHEY and CDR2 SMNVEV (reference sequence). V lost 5 bases to trimming and J lost 11 bases, with 12 bases between them. The CDR3 runs to 11 residues. CDR3: CASSGVGEAFF. The CDR3, as DNA: TGTGCCAGCAGTGGGGTCGGAGAGGCTTTCTTT.

J is TRBJ2-7 and V is TRBV6-1; no clear D. CDR1 MNHNS and CDR2 SASEGT come from the germline V gene. The length of the CDR3 is 13 residues. V lost 3 bases and J lost 6, with 12 bases in between. In nucleotides, the CDR3 is TGTGCCAGCAGTGAGCCATCATTATTCGAGCAGTACTTC. Translated, it gives CASSEPSLFEQYF.

J is TRBJ2-5 and V is TRBV5-4, with 7 bases fitting TRBD1. The length of the CDR3 is 15 residues. The germline gives CDR1 SGHNT, CDR2 YYREEE (reference sequence). The J segment lost 3 bases and the V segment lost 2 bases, leaving 7 bases of the junction unmatched. CDR3 sequence: CASSFDTGTEETQYF. Here the CDR3 DNA reads TGTGCCAGCAGCTTCGATACCGGGACAGAAGAGACCCAGTACTTC.

This chain uses TRBV5-1 with TRBJ2-3; D remains ambiguous. V lost 4 bases, J lost 2 bases, and 17 bases lay in between. CDR1 and CDR2 from the germline V gene are SGHRS and YFSETQ. The CDR3 is made up of 16 amino acids. The CDR3 DNA reads TGCGCCAGCAGCCGCCCGGAGACGGGTCTCACAGATACGCAGTATTTT. Residues: CASSRPETGLTDTQYF. Filled out from reference TRBV5-1 and TRBJ2-3, the complete variable domain reads KAGVTQTPRYLIKTRGQQVTLSCSPISGHRSVSWYQQTPGQGLQFLFEYFSETQRNKGNFPGRFSGRQFSNSRSEMNVSTLELGDSALYLCASSRPETGLTDTQYFGPGTRLTVL.

The chain employs TRBV27 and TRBJ1-6; TRBD1 might be the D (5 bases). V was trimmed by 4 bases and J by 1 base, leaving 8 bases between them. The CDR3 is 15 amino acids. Germline V CDR1 and CDR2: MNHEY, SMNVEV (reference sequence). The CDR3 spells CASSSGASYNSPLHF. As DNA, the CDR3 is TGTGCCAGCAGTTCCGGGGCTTCCTATAATTCACCCCTCCACTTT.